Below, 5 T cell receptor beta chains from the same sample are listed, as sequenced in a study of long-term antiretroviral therapy in people with HIV. At the survey level, the v3.0 immunoSEQ assay was run. Here immunoSEQ multiplex PCR was the method, and the copy in TCRdb shows in-frame clones only, minus some. This sample has over 10,000 clones, with 75% to 80% found just once. The sample in question was unsorted PBMCs, obtained 0.5 years before starting antiretroviral therapy. These receptors all come from a woman aged 40 to 50 with HIV.

The J gene is TRBJ2-7, the V gene TRBV5-1, with D hard to call. The germline CDR1 and CDR2 sequences are SGHRS and YFSETQ. V lost 2 bases and J lost 2, with 14 bases in between. The CDR3 totals 15 residues. The CDR3 sequence is CASSFLDGTTYEQYF. The CDR3 nucleotides are TGCGCCAGCAGCTTCCTTGACGGAACCACCTACGAGCAGTACTTC.

This chain joins TRBV10-3 and TRBJ2-1; 7 nucleotides agree with TRBD2. Germline V gene lookup returns CDR1 ENHRY and CDR2 SYGVKD. V gave up 0 bases and J gave up 5 bases; unmatched junction bases: 10. The CDR3 is 17 residues long. In nucleotides, the CDR3 is TGTGCCATCAGTGAGTCGGGGGTTTTAAGCGGGGACAATGAGCAGTTCTTC. It specifies CAISESGVLSGDNEQFF.

The J gene is TRBJ1-1, the V gene TRBV11-2, with D maybe TRBD1 (5 bases). This CDR3 contains 13 residues. The V gene lost 8 bases and the J gene lost 1 base, with 11 bases spanning the gap. Germline CDR1 is SGHAT and CDR2 is FQNNGV. DNA of the CDR3: TGTGCCAGCGGGACGGCAGGGAACACTGAAGCTTTCTTT. Translating gives CASGTAGNTEAFF.

This chain joins TRBV6-1 and TRBJ1-2; D remains ambiguous. This CDR3 spans 12 amino acids. Germline values: CDR1 MNHNS, CDR2 SASEGT. V lost 4 bases to trimming and J lost 6 bases, with 9 bases between them. The CDR3 sequence: CASSVGVDGYTF. DNA for the CDR3: TGTGCCAGCAGTGTCGGAGTGGATGGCTACACCTTC.

The chain carries TRBV6-1 and TRBJ1-2; D gene uncertain. V shed 5 bases and J shed 3 bases, with 7 bases lying between them. CDR1 is MNHNS and CDR2 is SASEGT in the germline V gene. This CDR3 comprises 12 residues. CDR3 nucleotide sequence: TGTGCCAGCAGTCTCCGGGACTATGGCTACACCTTC. This gives the protein CASSLRDYGYTF.